This passage covers 2 T cell receptor beta chains from one sample sequenced in a study of T cell repertoires in cytomegalovirus infection. TCRdb itself ran the reads through MiXCR, one entry per CDR3 protein. The sample lists some 940,000 distinct CDR3 sequences; around 30% were seen once. Their cognate antigens are unknown. Sequenced here: cultured CD8+ T cells from PBMCs, sampled from culture after CMV antigen stimulation. The receptors shown here come from a human donor in good health (CMV status not recorded). Some clones in this sample may be carry-over from other donors' samples.

This clonotype occurred many times. The chain joins TRBV7-3 to TRBJ1-1, with 8 bases fitting TRBD1. CDR3 size: 15 residues. Unmatched junction bases numbered 1, after V lost 0 bases and J lost 1 base. Germline V gives CDR1 SGHTA, CDR2 FQGTGA. CDR3 DNA sequence: TGTGCCAGCAGCTTAACCGGACAGGGGAACACTGAAGCTTTCTTT. Encoded protein: CASSLTGQGNTEAFF.

The chain recombines TRBV3-1 with TRBJ2-7; D is perhaps TRBD1 (5 bases). This CDR3 is built from 14 residues. The germline CDR1 and CDR2 sequences are LGHDT and YNNKEL (reference sequence). V lost 4 bases, J lost 2 bases, and 12 bases lay in between. The CDR3 protein is CASSPHDSAYEQYF. CDR3 DNA sequence: TGTGCCAGCAGCCCCCATGACAGCGCCTACGAGCAGTACTTC.